These 27 T cell receptor beta chains originate from one sample sequenced in a study of T cell responses to AZD1222 COVID-19 vaccine (dated by TCRdb to the early 2020s). In light of the paper, this sample's time point label describes: about 28 days (+/-7) after the second vaccine dose. Preparation of the library involved the immunoSEQ multiplex PCR assay. TCRdb limited this immuneACCESS table to in-frame rearrangements with V and J called. A share of clones is missing; checked studies link under half to unresolved V genes, and the rest is unexplained. For this sample the table gives tens of thousands of clones, of which approximately 85% were detected only once. 3.4% of the sample lies in the top ten. Specimen: peripheral blood, collected 28 days after the second AZD1222 dose. These TCRs come from an adult who received the AZD1222 COVID-19 vaccine.

This clone occurred once. The chain combines TRBV29-1 with TRBJ2-7; D remains ambiguous. The CDR3 is 13 residues long. The V end lost 3 bases, the J end lost 4 bases, and 13 bases lay between the germline ends. CDR1 SQVTM and CDR2 ANQGSEA come from the germline V gene. The CDR3 DNA reads as TGCAGCGTTGACCCTAGACCCCGGTACGAGCAGTACTTC. As protein: CSVDPRPRYEQYF.

This clone was found once. The chain links TRBV5-5 to TRBJ1-1, with 9 bases matching TRBD1. The CDR3 has 15 residues. Germline V CDR1 and CDR2: SGHKS, YYEKEE (reference sequence). Trimming removed 4 bases from V and 4 bases from J; junction bases left unmatched: 8. The CDR3: CASSPLGTGFTEAFF. CDR3 DNA sequence: TGTGCCAGCAGCCCCCTCGGGACAGGGTTCACTGAAGCTTTCTTT.

The genes are TRBV3-1 (or the pseudogene TRBV3-2) and TRBJ1-2; TRBD1 might be the D (5 bases). The germline V gene has CDR1 LGHDT and CDR2 YNNKEL (reference sequence). Trimming removed 0 bases at V and 4 bases at J, with 9 bases between. This CDR3 has 14 amino acids. CDR3 sequence (DNA): TGTGCCAGCAGCCAAGATTGGGGGTCCTATGGCTACACCTTC. This codes for CASSQDWGSYGYTF.

The J gene is TRBJ1-4, the V gene TRBV28; D unresolved. Germline lookup yields CDR1 MDHEN and CDR2 SYDVKM. V was shortened by 7 bases and J by 3 bases, with 12 bases between the two germline ends. The CDR3 is made up of 14 amino acids. This chain's CDR3 is CASTLFGANEKLFF. In DNA, the CDR3 is TGTGCCAGCACCTTATTCGGGGCTAATGAAAAACTGTTTTTT.

This chain links TRBV7-2 with TRBJ1-4; D unresolved. V lost 2 bases to trimming and J lost 4 bases, with 8 bases between them. CDR1 is SGHTA, CDR2 FQGNSA, per germline. CDR3 length: 14 residues. The CDR3 sequence: CASSLRRRNEKLFF. DNA for the CDR3: TGTGCCAGCAGCTTACGGCGGCGTAATGAAAAACTGTTTTTT.

The rearrangement uses TRBV2 and TRBJ1-1; TRBD1 is a possible D gene (5 bases). The CDR3 is made up of 14 amino acids. The V gene's germline CDR1 is SNHLY and CDR2 FYNNEI. The ends were cut back, 4 bases at V and 11 bases at J, with 20 bases in the middle. This chain's CDR3 is CASSVSRDLSYAFF. DNA for the CDR3: TGTGCCAGCAGTGTTTCCCGGGACTTATCATACGCTTTCTTT.

The chain has TRBV19 and TRBJ1-2; D perhaps matches TRBD1 (6 bases). Germline V lookup: CDR1 LNHDA, CDR2 SQIVND (reference sequence). Deletions cut 3 bases from V and 8 bases from J, with 13 bases between. The CDR3 has 13 amino acids. The CDR3 bases are TGTGCCAGTAGTATGTACAGGGATGTCGGCTACACCTTC. It specifies CASSMYRDVGYTF. The full variable domain, with the rest looked up from reference TRBV19 and TRBJ1-2, is DGGITQSPKYLFRKEGQNVTLSCEQNLNHDAMYWYRQDPGQGLRLIYYSQIVNDFQKGDIAEGYSVSREKKESFPLTVTSAQKNPTAFYLCASSMYRDVGYTFGSGTRLTVV.

The chain couples TRBV7-2 to TRBJ2-3; 9 nucleotides agree with TRBD2. There are 15 residues in the CDR3. CDR1 is SGHTA, CDR2 FQGNSA, per germline. Trimming took 1 base from V and 4 from J; bases not matched to a gene: 3. For the CDR3, the DNA is TGTGCCAGCAGCTTAGGCGGCGGGAGGGCAGATACGCAGTATTTT. Its protein is CASSLGGGRADTQYF.

The gene calls are TRBV6-1 and TRBJ2-7; 7 positions agree with TRBD1. The CDR3 sequence is 16 residues long. The V and J ends lost 1 base and 3 bases, in that order; junction bases with no gene match: 9. Germline CDR1 reads MNHNS; CDR2 reads SASEGT. In DNA, the CDR3 is TGTGCCAGCAGTGAAGGGACAGGCCTCTTTAGCTACGAGCAGTACTTC. It yields the protein CASSEGTGLFSYEQYF.

The chain carries TRBV2 and TRBJ1-5; D remains ambiguous. The CDR3 totals 14 residues. The germline V and J ends were trimmed by 4 bases and 1 base, with 8 bases remaining between them. CDR1 is SNHLY and CDR2 is FYNNEI in the germline V gene. The CDR3 DNA follows: TGTGCCAGCAGTGTAGTCCAAAGCAATCAGCCCCAGCATTTT. Encoded protein: CASSVVQSNQPQHF.

The rearrangement uses TRBV14 and TRBJ2-1; tentatively, D is TRBD2 (5 bases). V was shortened by 3 bases and J by 8 bases, with 14 bases between the two germline ends. Germline V gives CDR1 SGHDN, CDR2 FVKESK. CDR3 size: 14 residues. The CDR3 coding sequence is TGTGCCAGCAGCCACTATTTTAGGGAGCATGAGCAGTTCTTC. Translated: CASSHYFREHEQFF.

CDR3 sequence reads: CASSARSGADNEQFF. As DNA, the CDR3 is TGTGCCAGTAGTGCTCGTAGCGGGGCAGACAATGAGCAGTTCTTC. The chain joins TRBV19 to TRBJ2-1; 8 bases map to TRBD2. V gave up 5 bases and J gave up 5 bases; unmatched junction bases: 8. CDR3 size: 15 residues. The germline CDR1 and CDR2 sequences are LNHDA and SQIVND (reference sequence).

The V gene is TRBV2, the J gene TRBJ1-5; D may be TRBD1 (6 bases). Germline assignment: CDR1 SNHLY and CDR2 FYNNEI. CDR3 length equals 16 residues. The V end was cut by 1 base, the J end by 2 bases, with 12 bases between. This CDR3 is CASSEGGGYGNQPQHF. The CDR3 DNA reads TGTGCCAGCAGTGAAGGAGGGGGGTATGGCAATCAGCCCCAGCATTTT.

The chain links TRBV5-1 to TRBJ1-5; 8 bases align to TRBD1. The germline gives CDR1 SGHRS, CDR2 YFSETQ. V lost 5 bases to trimming and J lost 1 base; unmatched junction nucleotides: 5. The CDR3 extends over 15 amino acids. The CDR3 bases are TGCGCCAGCAGGTTGACAGGGGAGAGCAATCAGCCCCAGCATTTT. Translated, it gives CASRLTGESNQPQHF. The variable domain in full, with the rest retrieved from reference TRBV5-1 and TRBJ1-5, is KAGVTQTPRYLIKTRGQQVTLSCSPISGHRSVSWYQQTPGQGLQFLFEYFSETQRNKGNFPGRFSGRQFSNSRSEMNVSTLELGDSALYLCASRLTGESNQPQHFGDGTRLSIL.

This chain links TRBV5-5 with TRBJ1-2, with a weak D call TRBD1 (6 bases). Germline assignment: CDR1 SGHKS and CDR2 YYEKEE (reference sequence). CDR3 size: 13 residues. V was clipped by 4 bases and J by 4 bases, with 11 bases between them. The CDR3 spells CASSPGQSYGYTF. CDR3 nucleotide sequence: TGTGCCAGCAGCCCAGGACAGAGCTATGGCTACACCTTC.

The sample holds a few counts of this clone. The chain employs TRBV2 and TRBJ2-2, with D hard to call. The germline V gene has CDR1 SNHLY and CDR2 FYNNEI. The CDR3 has 15 residues. The V end was cut by 8 bases, the J end by 4 bases, with 17 bases between. CDR3 loop: CASRLDDASTGELFF. The CDR3 DNA sequence: TGTGCCAGCCGGTTGGACGACGCAAGCACCGGGGAGCTGTTTTTT.

The chain combines TRBV5-1 with TRBJ1-1, with a tentative D call TRBD1 (5 bases). V shed 7 bases and J shed 7 bases, with 20 bases lying between them. CDR3 length: 14 amino acids. From germline, CDR1 is SGHRS and CDR2 YFSETQ. Written as DNA, the CDR3 is TGCGCCAGCCGACGAGGGGACCCCGAATATGAAGCTTTCTTT. Protein sequence: CASRRGDPEYEAFF.

The chain recombines TRBV24-1 with TRBJ2-3, with 7 bases identical to TRBD1. CDR1 is KGHDR and CDR2 is SFDVKD in the germline V gene. There are 15 residues in the CDR3. V gave up 2 bases and J gave up 4 bases; unmatched junction bases: 5. This CDR3 reads CATSDWGQGADTQYF. The CDR3 DNA sequence: TGTGCCACCAGTGATTGGGGTCAGGGGGCAGATACGCAGTATTTT.

This chain joins TRBV5-1 and TRBJ2-2, with D hard to call. This CDR3 spans 15 amino acids. CDR1 is SGHRS, CDR2 YFSETQ, per germline. The V and J ends lost 0 bases and 1 base respectively, with 7 bases between them. The DNA of the CDR3 is TGCGCCAGCAGCTTGGTACTCTTGAACACCGGGGAGCTGTTTTTT. Its protein product is CASSLVLLNTGELFF.

Only a few counts were recorded for this clone. The genes are TRBV4-2 and TRBJ1-5; possible D gene TRBD1, 5 bases. V lost 0 bases to trimming and J lost 7 bases, with 13 bases between them. This CDR3 region has 15 residues. CDR1 and CDR2 from the germline V gene are LGHNA and YNFKEQ. CDR3 nucleotides: TGTGCCAGCAGCCAAGAAAGGGGAGGTAGCCAGCCCCAGCATTTT. Its translation: CASSQERGGSQPQHF.

With respect to this clone: Other DNA sequences in this specimen translate into the identical CDR3. The genes are TRBV9 and TRBJ1-2, with D perhaps TRBD1 (5 bases). CDR3 length: 13 residues. Per germline, CDR1 SGDLS and CDR2 YYNGEE. Trimming pared 2 bases from V and 4 bases from J, leaving 9 bases between. As DNA, the CDR3 is TGTGCCAGCAGCGTGGAGGGGATCTATGGCTACACCTTC. This translates into CASSVEGIYGYTF.

CDR3 protein: CASSSGTQPNEQFF. Here the CDR3 DNA reads TGTGCCAGCAGTTCGGGGACCCAGCCTAATGAGCAGTTCTTC. This chain connects TRBV28 to TRBJ2-1; D possibly uses TRBD1 or TRBD2 (5 bases each). V lost 4 bases to trimming and J lost 7 bases, with 14 bases between them. Germline-derived CDR1 and CDR2 are MDHEN and SYDVKM. The CDR3 spans 14 residues.

V is TRBV13 and J is TRBJ2-7; TRBD2 matches 10 bases. The germline V gene has CDR1 PRHDT and CDR2 FYEKMQ (reference sequence). V lost 6 bases and J lost 7; bases outside the gene matches: 3. There are 12 residues in the CDR3. CDR3 nucleotides: TGTGCCAGCAGACAAGCGGGAGGGGAGCAGTACTTC. Translation gives CASRQAGGEQYF.

This clone has a handful of counts. V gene TRBV28 combines with J gene TRBJ2-7; 7 positions agree with TRBD1. Trimming at V came to 7 bases and at J to 2 bases, leaving 11 bases not matched to a gene. Germline loops: CDR1 MDHEN, CDR2 SYDVKM. This CDR3 region has 15 residues. Here the CDR3 reads CASMGPRQGTYEQYF. The DNA of the CDR3 is TGTGCCAGCATGGGTCCGAGACAGGGCACCTACGAGCAGTACTTC.

Points on this clone: This specimen includes other DNA sequences encoding the same CDR3. This chain links TRBV6-1 with TRBJ2-7, with D tentatively TRBD2 (7 bases). This CDR3 has 14 amino acids. Trimming shortened V by 0 bases and J by 5 bases, and 11 bases separated the two germline ends. Germline CDR1 is MNHNS and CDR2 is SASEGT. As DNA, the CDR3 is TGTGCCAGCAGTGAAGCGGGGGGGGGCCACGAGCAGTACTTC. Translating gives CASSEAGGGHEQYF.

The chain carries TRBV6-5 and TRBJ2-2, with 9 bases fitting TRBD1. In germline, CDR1 is MNHEY, CDR2 SVGAGI. The J segment lost 1 base and the V segment lost 4 bases, leaving 4 bases of the junction unmatched. The CDR3 has 16 residues. CDR3 nucleotide sequence: TGTGCCAGCAGTTTGCTGGGACAGGGGAACACCGGGGAGCTGTTTTTT. Translation gives CASSLLGQGNTGELFF.

The chain combines TRBV28 with TRBJ2-7; TRBD1 matches 7 bases. The CDR3 has 15 amino acids. CDR1 and CDR2 from the germline V gene are MDHEN and SYDVKM. V gave up 4 bases and J gave up 3 bases; unmatched junction bases: 9. The CDR3 sequence is CASSSWTGPSYEQYF. CDR3 nucleotide sequence: TGTGCCAGCAGTTCCTGGACAGGACCAAGCTACGAGCAGTACTTC.